This T cell receptor beta chain was sequenced in a study of cytomegalovirus exposure and HLA in healthy donors. Points on this clone: Its matching antigen is unknown.

Study results and caveats: DRB1 showed the most TCR associations and HLA-C the fewest in a later analysis, as rates varied by HLA locus.

60 Vbeta and 13 Jbeta primers were used in PCR. Methods used by the authors: Around 12 million of 70 million to 80 million unique TCR beta chains were shared, per a later count. The table came from immunoSEQ multiplex PCR; TCRdb's copy has only in-frame clones and leaves some out. The V and J calls and clone size are taken from that table; D and trimming were inferred from the DNA. Here the sample spans fewer than 200,000 clones, approximately 72% being singletons. V shed 5 bases and J shed 3 bases, with 5 bases lying between them. The germline gives CDR1 SGHTA, CDR2 FQGNSA. This CDR3 has 12 residues.

This sequence originates from a man aged 18 to 29 in good health and CMV-seronegative. The chain recombines TRBV7-2 with TRBJ1-5, with unresolved D. The material sequenced was PBMCs. This chain's CDR3 is CASSPLNQPQHF. As DNA, the CDR3 is TGTGCCAGCAGCCCCCTCAATCAGCCCCAGCATTTT.